Included here is one T cell receptor (beta chain) sequence, with context. The sample belongs to a study of T cells after yellow fever vaccination. About the research overall: Fractions with few cells were prepared using SMART-Seq v4 Ultra Low Input.

TCRdb analysed the 5' RACE reads with MiXCR anew, one entry per CDR3 protein. Of 100,000 to 150,000 distinct CDR3 sequences in the sample, about 7% were seen once. The CDR3 runs 16 residues. Germline loops: CDR1 SGHVS, CDR2 FQNEAQ. V lost 3 bases, J lost 3 bases, and 7 bases stayed unmatched. The chain couples TRBV7-8 to TRBJ2-5; 10 nucleotides line up with TRBD2. The sequence came from a man aged 18 to 30 who received the YFV17D yellow fever vaccine. The starting material was CD4+ T cells sorted from PBMCs, obtained approximately 11 days after the first yellow fever vaccination. CDR3: CASSFQAGGREETQYF. For the CDR3, the DNA is TGTGCCAGCAGCTTCCAAGCGGGGGGGCGGGAAGAGACCCAGTACTTC.